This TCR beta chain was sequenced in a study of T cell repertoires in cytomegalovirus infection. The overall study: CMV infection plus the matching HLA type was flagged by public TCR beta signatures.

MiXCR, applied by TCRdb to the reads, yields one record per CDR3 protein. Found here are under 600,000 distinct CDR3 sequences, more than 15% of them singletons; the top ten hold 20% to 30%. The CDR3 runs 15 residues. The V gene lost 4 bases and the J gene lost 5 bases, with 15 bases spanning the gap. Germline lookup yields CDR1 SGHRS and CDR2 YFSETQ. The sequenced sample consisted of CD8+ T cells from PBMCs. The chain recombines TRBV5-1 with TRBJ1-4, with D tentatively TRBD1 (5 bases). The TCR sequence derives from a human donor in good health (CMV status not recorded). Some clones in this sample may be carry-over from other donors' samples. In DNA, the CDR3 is TGCGCCAGCAGCGTCGACAGTACGGAAAATGAAAAACTGTTTTTT. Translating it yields CASSVDSTENEKLFF.